Listed here are 9 T cell receptor beta chains from one sample, sequenced in a study of Graves' ophthalmopathy and Graves' hyperthyroidism. Using RNA transcripts, the TCR beta CDR3 regions were amplified. HTBI-primed RT-PCR formed the first round, and a multiplex PCR formed the second. TCRdb reprocessed the multiplex PCR reads via MiXCR and lists one record per CDR3 protein. The table has hundreds of thousands of distinct CDR3 sequences, 15% to 19% seen once. The sample was peripheral blood. The receptors were sampled from a woman aged 18-29 years with stable Graves' hyperthyroidism.

This clonotype was observed at least ten times. The chain uses TRBV10-3 and TRBJ1-1; possible D gene TRBD1, 5 bases. The CDR3 is 14 amino acids. Per the germline V gene, CDR1 is ENHRY and CDR2 is SYGVKD. V was clipped by 6 bases and J by 3 bases, with 14 bases between them. CDR3 loop: CAISYRSSDTEAFF. For the CDR3, the DNA is TGTGCCATCAGCTACAGGTCTTCGGACACTGAAGCTTTCTTT.

This clonotype showed up just a few times. The rearrangement links TRBV19 to TRBJ1-1; D is perhaps TRBD1 (5 bases). Germline V gives CDR1 LNHDA, CDR2 SQIVND (reference sequence). This CDR3 has 16 residues. V lost 4 bases, J lost 0 bases, and 15 bases lay in between. The CDR3 loop reads CASSTTLRGMNTEAFF. As DNA, the CDR3 is TGTGCCAGTAGTACGACACTTAGGGGAATGAACACTGAAGCTTTCTTT.

The chain joins TRBV20-1 to TRBJ2-7, with 8 bases matching TRBD2. V was pared by 5 bases and J by 1 base, with 7 bases of the junction left unmatched. Germline loops: CDR1 DFQATT, CDR2 SNEGSKA (reference sequence). The length of the CDR3 is 14 residues. The CDR3 loop is CSAYLAGRSYEQYF. The DNA for the CDR3 is TGCAGTGCTTACTTAGCGGGGAGGTCCTACGAGCAGTACTTC.

This clonotype was observed a handful of times. The gene calls are TRBV5-1 and TRBJ2-5; D tentatively fits TRBD1 or TRBD2 (5 bases each). The CDR3 spans 14 residues. The V and J ends lost 1 base and 5 bases respectively, with 12 bases between them. From germline, CDR1 is SGHRS and CDR2 YFSETQ. CDR3 protein: CASSLTEGTETQYF. The CDR3 DNA sequence: TGCGCCAGCAGCTTGACAGAGGGGACGGAGACCCAGTACTTC.

The gene calls are TRBV19 and TRBJ1-6; 10 bases agree with TRBD1. The V and J ends lost 11 bases and 6 bases, in that order; junction bases with no gene match: 7. The CDR3 is made up of 14 amino acids. CDR1 and CDR2 from the germline V gene are LNHDA and SQIVND (reference sequence). This CDR3 is CAGRGQGFNSPLHF. The DNA for the CDR3 is TGTGCCGGCCGGGGACAGGGGTTTAATTCACCCCTCCACTTT.

In its sample, this clonotype was seen many times. V is TRBV28 and J is TRBJ2-4; D call uncertain. V lost 5 bases and J 8 bases, leaving 13 bases between the germline ends. The germline CDR1 and CDR2 sequences are MDHEN and SYDVKM. This CDR3 spans 13 amino acids. CDR3 sequence reads: CASSPTRGDIQYF. The CDR3 region has the DNA TGTGCCAGCAGTCCAACCCGTGGTGACATTCAGTACTTC.

This chain uses TRBV5-5 with TRBJ2-5; 7 nucleotides agree with TRBD1. V dropped 2 bases and J dropped 4; count of bases not matched to a gene: 8. CDR1 is SGHKS, CDR2 YYEKEE, per germline (reference sequence). The CDR3 extends over 15 amino acids. The CDR3 coding sequence is TGTGCCAGCAGCTTTTGGGACAGCACGCCAGAGACCCAGTACTTC. Its translation is CASSFWDSTPETQYF. Full variable domain (rest looked up from reference TRBV5-5 and TRBJ2-5): DAGVTQSPTHLIKTRGQQVTLRCSPISGHKSVSWYQQVLGQGPQFIFQYYEKEERGRGNFPDRFSARQFPNYSSELNVNALLLGDSALYLCASSFWDSTPETQYFGPGTRLLVL.

This clonotype was counted ten times or more. V is TRBV29-1 and J is TRBJ1-1, with 8 nucleotides matching TRBD1. This CDR3 spans 13 amino acids. Losses at the gene ends were 7 bases for V and 1 base for J; bases not matched to a gene: 5. Germline V gene data show CDR1 as SQVTM and CDR2 as ANQGSEA. CDR3 residues: CSALQGGNTEAFF. The CDR3 nucleotides are TGCAGCGCCTTACAGGGGGGGAACACTGAAGCTTTCTTT.

This clonotype was seen ten or more times. The V gene is TRBV12-3 or TRBV12-4, the J gene TRBJ2-5, with 8 bases identical to TRBD2. The V segment lost 2 bases and the J segment 3 bases; nucleotides outside the gene matches: 8. There are 16 residues in the CDR3. The CDR3 spells CASSLWGAGAEETQYF. CDR3 sequence (DNA): TGTGCCAGCAGTTTATGGGGAGCGGGGGCCGAAGAGACCCAGTACTTC.